A single TCR beta chain is shown here with its context. The sample is drawn from a study of blood T cell repertoires in COVID-19. Study details: The cDNA or gDNA used as material had been derived from T cells, B-cell-depleted T cells, or PBMCs.

Germline CDR1 MNHEY, CDR2 SMNVEV (reference sequence). J was trimmed by 7 bases and V by 5 bases; bases with no gene match: 15. This CDR3 has 16 amino acids. Data came from immunoSEQ multiplex PCR; TCRdb stores just in-frame clones and leaves some out. The data hold about 220,000 clones, with around 86% observed a single time. The chain employs TRBV27 and TRBJ2-5; TRBD2 matches at 8 bases. Sequencing was performed on peripheral blood. This receptor was obtained from a woman in her 70s with COVID-19, enrolled during active disease. The CDR3 DNA sequence: TGTGCCAGCAGTCCCCAATCATCCGGGGGGGTTGGGACCCAGTACTTC. This encodes CASSPQSSGGVGTQYF.